The rows below give T cell receptor beta chains drawn from one sample of a study of cytomegalovirus exposure and HLA in healthy donors. Generated by immunoSEQ multiplex PCR, the TCRdb table keeps only in-frame clones and is missing some. The table shows more than 95,000 clones, with around 70% occurring only once. Sequences were obtained from PBMCs. The receptor set was obtained from a man between 40 and 49 years old in good health and CMV-seronegative. CDR3s include the opening cysteine and the closing phenylalanine or tryptophan. A D gene is named only where the DNA matches it firmly. For some rows the clone size is stated as once, few or many, or as a class when expanded; others skip it.

V gene	clone size	D gene	J gene	CDR3 protein	CDR3 DNA
TRBV4-2	few	TRBD2	TRBJ2-1	CASSQVSGRGNNEQFF	TGTGCCAGCAGCCAAGTGAGCGGGAGGGGAAACAATGAGCAGTTCTTC
TRBV21-1	.	.	TRBJ1-5	CASSKGTVDQPQHF	TGTGCCAGCAGCAAAGGGACAGTCGATCAGCCCCAGCATTTT
TRBV18	.	TRBD1	TRBJ1-3	CASSSGQESGNTIYF	TGTGCCAGCTCATCAGGACAGGAGAGTGGAAACACCATATATTTT
TRBV7-8	once	.	TRBJ1-3	CASSLDSGTIYF	TGTGCCAGCAGCTTAGATTCGGGCACCATATATTTT
TRBV12-5	.	.	TRBJ1-2	CASGLSGRGGYTF	TGTGCTAGTGGTTTGTCGGGCCGGGGAGGCTACACCTTC
TRBV29-1	.	TRBD1	TRBJ1-2	CSVGVTGTGAAGYTF	TGCAGCGTTGGAGTCACCGGGACAGGGGCGGCTGGCTACACCTTC
TRBV2	many	TRBD1	TRBJ1-1	CASRTGPNTEAFF	TGTGCCAGCAGGACAGGGCCAAACACTGAAGCTTTCTTT
TRBV9	.	.	TRBJ1-5	CASSVDGLNQPQHF	TGTGCCAGCAGCGTAGACGGACTAAATCAGCCCCAGCATTTT
TRBV18	few	.	TRBJ1-5	CASSPRTDQPQHF	TGTGCCAGCTCACCGAGGACAGATCAGCCCCAGCATTTT
TRBV27	.	TRBD1	TRBJ1-1	CASSPVGQLTEAFF	TGTGCCAGCAGCCCCGTGGGACAGCTCACTGAAGCTTTCTTT
TRBV6-1	.	.	TRBJ1-6	CASSELTYNSPLHF	TGTGCCAGCAGTGAACTGACTTATAATTCACCCCTCCACTTT
TRBV4-2	.	TRBD2	TRBJ2-3	CASSQDTSGGGTDTQYF	TGTGCCAGCAGCCAAGATACTAGCGGGGGGGGCACAGATACGCAGTATTTT
TRBV5-1	.	.	TRBJ2-5	CASSLGLGLQQETQYF	TGCGCCAGCAGCTTGGGGTTGGGACTTCAGCAAGAGACCCAGTACTTC
TRBV27	.	TRBD2	TRBJ2-7	CASSLGGFSYEQYF	TGTGCCAGCAGTTTGGGAGGGTTTTCCTACGAGCAGTACTTC
TRBV5-1	.	.	TRBJ1-4	CASSPEGATNEKLFF	TGCGCCAGCAGCCCCGAGGGCGCAACTAATGAAAAACTGTTTTTT
TRBV18	.	TRBD1	TRBJ2-2	CASSQRTGNTGELFF	TGTGCCAGCTCGCAAAGGACAGGAAACACCGGGGAGCTGTTTTTT
TRBV7-2	.	.	TRBJ2-7	CASSLAGTGKEQYF	TGTGCCAGCAGCTTAGCCGGGACTGGGAAGGAGCAGTACTTC
TRBV7-6	.	.	TRBJ2-7	CASRRRGGENEQYF	TGTGCCAGCAGAAGGAGAGGGGGGGAGAACGAGCAGTACTTC
TRBV7-9	few	.	TRBJ1-3	CASSLIIAGNTIYF	TGTGCCAGCAGCCTGATCATAGCGGGAAACACCATATATTTT
TRBV2	.	.	TRBJ2-6	CASSRSSGANVLTF	TGTGCCAGCAGCCGGAGCTCTGGGGCCAACGTCCTGACTTTC
TRBV5-5	.	.	TRBJ1-2	CASSLAVVGYTF	TGTGCCAGCAGCTTGGCAGTTGTCGGCTACACCTTC
TRBV18	.	.	TRBJ2-3	CASSPGTPDTQYF	TGTGCCAGCTCACCCGGGACACCAGATACGCAGTATTTT
TRBV5-5	few	.	TRBJ1-6	CASSLWVGGSPLHF	TGTGCCAGCAGCTTGTGGGTCGGCGGGTCACCCCTCCACTTT
TRBV19	few	TRBD1	TRBJ1-5	CASSIISGTDSNQPQHF	TGTGCCAGTAGTATAATATCCGGGACAGATAGCAATCAGCCCCAGCATTTT
TRBV6-5	once	.	TRBJ1-5	CASSTDYSNQPQHF	TGTGCCAGCAGTACAGATTATAGCAATCAGCCCCAGCATTTT
TRBV29-1	.	TRBD2	TRBJ2-3	CSEGTSGHTDTQYF	TGCAGCGAAGGGACTAGCGGGCACACAGATACGCAGTATTTT
TRBV9	.	.	TRBJ2-1	CASSVAPSPHNEQFF	TGTGCCAGCAGCGTAGCGCCTAGCCCTCACAATGAGCAGTTCTTC